Included here is one TCR beta chain sequence, with context. Its antigen is not identified. The data were taken from a study of blood T cells in healthy people across ages. Donation came from healthy Caucasian individuals in Russia who were aged 6 to 90. With a J-beta primer mix and a sample-barcoded 5' primer, a second PCR ran about 7 to 12 cycles. Carrying 12 random nucleotides, a template-switch adaptor labeled each individual cDNA molecule. Researchers report that each sample yielded at least 2.5 million CDR3-containing paired-end reads. TCRdb passed the 5' RACE reads through MiXCR, listing each CDR3 protein once. The sample includes hundreds of thousands of distinct CDR3 sequences, roughly 43% of them seen just once. CDR1 and CDR2 from the germline V gene are MNHEY and SVGEGT. CDR3 length equals 13 residues. Between the trimmed V and J ends, which lost 5 bases and 6 bases, there was a span of 12 bases.

General study results and limits: Estimates drawn from one million T cells were deemed to understate diversity.

The source material was blood. The sequence was collected from a man older than 75 in good health. This sequence joins TRBV6-2 or TRBV6-3 and TRBJ2-3; D remains ambiguous. Here the CDR3 reads CASSDLTGDTQYF. The CDR3 bases are TGTGCCAGCAGTGATTTGACGGGCGATACGCAGTATTTT.